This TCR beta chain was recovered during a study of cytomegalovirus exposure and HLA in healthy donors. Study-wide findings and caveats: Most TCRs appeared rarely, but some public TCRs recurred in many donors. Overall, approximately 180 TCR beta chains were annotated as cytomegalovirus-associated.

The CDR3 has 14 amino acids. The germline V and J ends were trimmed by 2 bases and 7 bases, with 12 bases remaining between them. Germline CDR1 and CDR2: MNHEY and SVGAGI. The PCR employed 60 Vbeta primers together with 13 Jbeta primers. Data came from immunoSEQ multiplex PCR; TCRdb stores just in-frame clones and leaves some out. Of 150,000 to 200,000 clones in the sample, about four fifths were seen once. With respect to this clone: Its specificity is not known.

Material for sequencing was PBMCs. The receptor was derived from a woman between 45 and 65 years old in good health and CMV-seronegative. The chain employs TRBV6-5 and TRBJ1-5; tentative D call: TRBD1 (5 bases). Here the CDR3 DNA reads TGTGCCAGCAGTTACGGGGCAGGTAAGCAGCCCCAGCATTTT. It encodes CASSYGAGKQPQHF.